The 8 T cell receptor beta chains reported below all come from one sample, sequenced in a study of CXCR3-negative and CXCR3-positive naive CD8 T cells. TRB cDNA libraries were made by UMI-labeled 5' RACE. From the 5' RACE reads, TCRdb lists one entry per CDR3 protein and no DNA. This listing includes some 130,000 distinct CDR3 sequences. Sample: naive CXCR3- CD8+ T cells from blood. The subset is: CD45RO-CCR7+CD27+CD95- naive CD8+ T cells lacking CXCR3 (TNR3-). These receptors originate from a human donor in good health. Some clones in this sample may be carry-over from other donors' samples.

This chain links TRBV7-2 with TRBJ1-1; TCRdb outputs TRBD1, but without DNA this stays unchecked. From germline, CDR1 is SGHTA and CDR2 FQGNSA. This CDR3 region has 11 residues. CDR3 sequence: CASSSLGGAFF.

This sequence joins TRBV3-1 and TRBJ2-1; TCRdb selects TRBD1, and the lack of DNA leaves this call unchecked. The germline V gene has CDR1 LGHDT and CDR2 YNNKEL (reference sequence). This CDR3 region has 13 residues. CDR3 loop: CASSPPYNDEQFF.

The J gene is TRBJ2-7, the V gene TRBV13. The germline gives CDR1 PRHDT, CDR2 FYEKMQ (reference sequence). CDR3 size: 14 residues. CDR3 loop: CASSQGSTSYEQYF.

The chain combines TRBV5-1 with TRBJ2-7; as DNA is missing, the TRBD1 call by TCRdb cannot be tested. CDR3 length: 15 residues. CDR1 is SGHRS and CDR2 is YFSETQ in the germline V gene. This chain's CDR3 is CASSLKWGQTGEQYF.

The chain links TRBV14 to TRBJ2-7; the D call from TCRdb, TRBD1, cannot be confirmed without DNA. The CDR3 is 13 amino acids. The V gene's germline CDR1 is SGHDN and CDR2 FVKESK. This chain's CDR3 is CASSLPGSGEQYF.

The chain is built from TRBV7-9 and TRBJ1-4; TCRdb's D gene call, TRBD1, goes unchecked for lack of DNA. From germline, CDR1 is SEHNR and CDR2 FQNEAQ (reference sequence). The CDR3 consists of 14 residues. This chain's CDR3 is CASSPPRFGEKLFF.

This chain links TRBV9 with TRBJ2-7; TCRdb returns TRBD1, unconfirmable since there is no DNA. The germline CDR1 and CDR2 sequences are SGDLS and YYNGEE. The CDR3 is 14 amino acids. This CDR3 reads CASSVGDRPYEQYF. Variable domain in full (rest from reference TRBV9 and TRBJ2-7): DSGVTQTPKHLITATGQRVTLRCSPRSGDLSVYWYQQSLDQGLQFLIQYYNGEERAKGNILERFSAQQFPDLHSELNLSSLELGDSALYFCASSVGDRPYEQYFGPGTRLTVT.

V gene TRBV20-1 combines with J gene TRBJ2-2; TCRdb gives TRBD2 as the D gene, but with no DNA this cannot be confirmed. CDR3 length: 16 amino acids. Per the germline V gene, CDR1 is DFQATT and CDR2 is SNEGSKA (reference sequence). The CDR3 loop is CSATRLSGPRGGELFF.